This is a list of T cell receptor beta chains from one sample in a study of beta chain features in type 1 diabetes. Assay used: immunoSEQ multiplex PCR; TCRdb lists only in-frame clones, some missing. The data contain 500,000 to 800,000 clones, approximately 13% of them singletons. Sequences were obtained from naive CD4+ T cells from blood. The receptors come from a man aged 25-40 years with type 1 diabetes. Each CDR3 is given with its conserved first and last residue. The D gene is left open where the match is weak. Clone size is given for some rows only: seen once, a few or many times, or a class if the clone is expanded.

clone size,D gene,V gene,J gene,CDR3 DNA,CDR3 protein
-,-,TRBV11-3,TRBJ2-7,TGTGCCAGCAGCTTCCCAGGTCAGCTATACGAGCAGTACTTC,CASSFPGQLYEQYF
-,-,TRBV4-3,TRBJ2-3,TGCGCCAGCAGCCAAACCGGGACAGATACGCAGTATTTT,CASSQTGTDTQYF
few,-,TRBV7-2,TRBJ1-1,TGTGCCAGCAGCTTAGGGTCAGTGAACACTGAAGCTTTCTTT,CASSLGSVNTEAFF
few,TRBD1,TRBV7-2,TRBJ2-2,TGTGCCAGCAGCCCCGGACAGGGAAGAGACACCGGGGAGCTGTTTTTT,CASSPGQGRDTGELFF
few,TRBD1,TRBV11-2,TRBJ1-2,TGTGCCAGCAGCTTAGTCCGACAGGGAAGATACGGCTACACCTTC,CASSLVRQGRYGYTF
-,-,TRBV28,TRBJ2-2,TGTGCCAGCAGCGTTGGGGGAGTGAACACCGGGGAGCTGTTTTTT,CASSVGGVNTGELFF
-,-,TRBV5-1,TRBJ1-6,TGCGCCAGCAGCTTGGGACAGGCCTACAGCTCCTATAATTCACCCCTCCACTTT,CASSLGQAYSSYNSPLHF
few,-,TRBV7-8,TRBJ1-4,TGTGCCAGCTTCCTCGGCACAGGTCCTAATGAAAAACTGTTTTTT,CASFLGTGPNEKLFF
few,-,TRBV4-3,TRBJ1-2,TGCGCCAGCAGCCAAGATACCCTGAGGGATTATGGCTACACCTTC,CASSQDTLRDYGYTF
few,TRBD1,TRBV6-5,TRBJ1-1,TGTGCCAGCAGTTACACAGGGGCAATGAACACTGAAGCTTTCTTT,CASSYTGAMNTEAFF
-,-,TRBV4-1,TRBJ1-2,TGCGCCAGCAGCCAAGATGAAAACCCCCAGTACACCTTC,CASSQDENPQYTF
-,-,TRBV6-1,TRBJ2-7,TGTGCCAGCAGTGTTTCAGGGTTAGGCCCCTACGAGCAGTACTTC,CASSVSGLGPYEQYF
-,-,TRBV27,TRBJ2-3,TGTGCCAGCAGTTTGGGGACACCACTAATAGATACGCAGTATTTT,CASSLGTPLIDTQYF
-,TRBD2,TRBV28,TRBJ2-7,TGTGCCAGCAGCCCCGGGGAGGGAACAATCTACTACGAGCAGTACTTC,CASSPGEGTIYYEQYF
few,-,TRBV9,TRBJ2-5,TGTGCCAGCAGCGTAGTAGGTAGCGGCCCTCAAGAGACCCAGTACTTC,CASSVVGSGPQETQYF
few,TRBD1,TRBV28,TRBJ2-7,TGTGCCAGCAGCCGCCTCAGGGGGCTCTACGAGCAGTACTTC,CASSRLRGLYEQYF
few,-,TRBV18,TRBJ2-5,TGTGCCAGCTCACCACAGAACCAAGAGACCCAGTACTTC,CASSPQNQETQYF
-,-,TRBV7-8,TRBJ2-7,TGTGCCAGCAGCTCCCACAAGGGTCCGCCGTACTTC,CASSSHKGPPYF
few,TRBD1,TRBV7-9,TRBJ2-7,TGTGCCAGCAGCCATGGGACAGGGGAACACGAGCAGTACTTC,CASSHGTGEHEQYF
few,-,TRBV5-4,TRBJ2-1,TGTGCCAGCAGCTTAGGCTGGAACAAGGAGAATGAGCAGTTCTTC,CASSLGWNKENEQFF
-,-,TRBV6-5,TRBJ2-3,TGTGCCAGCAGTTACTCGAGGAGCACAGATACGCAGTATTTT,CASSYSRSTDTQYF
-,TRBD1,TRBV28,TRBJ2-1,TGTGCCAGCAGTCTGCAGACAGGGTCCTACAATGAGCAGTTCTTC,CASSLQTGSYNEQFF
-,-,TRBV4-2,TRBJ2-2,TGTGCCAGCAGCCCCAGGGTAACCGGGGAGCTGTTTTTT,CASSPRVTGELFF
-,-,TRBV5-6,TRBJ1-2,TGTGCCAGCAGCTTGGTGTCGAACGGGTATGGCTACACCTTC,CASSLVSNGYGYTF
few,-,TRBV28,TRBJ2-2,TGTGCCAGCAGACGACAGGCTACCGGGGAGCTGTTTTTT,CASRRQATGELFF
-,TRBD1,TRBV9,TRBJ1-5,TGTGCCAGCAGCGTGACAGGGGCGAGCAATCAGCCCCAGCATTTT,CASSVTGASNQPQHF
few,-,TRBV10-3,TRBJ1-5,TGTGCCATCAGTGAGTCGGGGAGACTAAATCAGCCCCAGCATTTT,CAISESGRLNQPQHF
few,-,TRBV11-2,TRBJ2-7,TGTGCCAGCAGCCGTACCTACGAGCAGTACTTC,CASSRTYEQYF
-,-,TRBV7-2,TRBJ2-6,TGTGCCAGCACTCTTACCGGGACCGGTTCCTCTGGGGCCAACGTCCTGACTTTC,CASTLTGTGSSGANVLTF
few,-,TRBV12-5,TRBJ1-1,TGTGCTAGTGGCCTGGGCCCCGAGAGAGCTTTCTTT,CASGLGPERAFF
-,-,TRBV27,TRBJ2-7,TGTGCCAGCAGTTTAAGTCGGGGGAAGGGTCCCTACGAGCAGTACTTC,CASSLSRGKGPYEQYF
-,-,TRBV14,TRBJ2-3,TGTGCCAGCAGGCGAACAGGGTTTCCAGATACGCAGTATTTT,CASRRTGFPDTQYF
-,TRBD1,TRBV4-2,TRBJ2-2,TGTGCCAGCAGCTGGACAGGGGAGGACACCGGGGAGCTGTTTTTT,CASSWTGEDTGELFF
-,-,TRBV27,TRBJ2-3,TGTGCCAGCAGTCTGAAGGGCCGAGGGGCAGATACGCAGTATTTT,CASSLKGRGADTQYF
few,TRBD1,TRBV5-1,TRBJ2-2,TGCGCCAGCAGCTCACAGGGGCAAGTTCTCGCCGGGGAGCTGTTTTTT,CASSSQGQVLAGELFF